This is a list of T cell receptor beta chains from one sample in a study of metastatic and nonmetastatic thyroid tumors. TCRdb re-analyzed the PCR reads using MiXCR. This sample has about 23,000 clones; around a fifth occur once, and the top ten carry about 5%. The sample taken for sequencing was blood. Source of these receptors: a male donor with papillary thyroid cancer or a benign thyroid nodule (not recorded which). Some clones in this sample may be carry-over from other donors' samples. Each CDR3 is given with its conserved first and last residue. The D gene is left open where the match is weak. The size of a clone is reported for some rows only, either as once, few or many, or as a class for expanded clones.

-	TRBV20-1	many	TRBJ1-6	CSVRDLGTSSPLHF	TGCAGTGTTAGAGATCTCGGAACATCCTCACCCCTCCACTTT
TRBD2	TRBV15	-	TRBJ2-3	CATGASGQDTQYF	TGTGCCACCGGAGCTAGCGGACAAGATACGCAGTATTTT
-	TRBV10-1	many	TRBJ2-5	CASSEASRETQYF	TGCGCCAGCAGTGAGGCTAGCCGGGAGACCCAGTACTTC
-	TRBV9	-	TRBJ1-2	CASSPQGRELYGYTF	TGTGCCAGCAGCCCCCAGGGCCGAGAACTCTATGGCTACACCTTC
-	TRBV24-1	-	TRBJ1-2	CATSYAVQGDYGYTF	TGTGCCACCAGCTACGCTGTACAGGGAGACTATGGCTACACCTTC
-	TRBV9	many	TRBJ2-1	CASSVGSEINEQFF	TGTGCCAGCAGCGTAGGGTCGGAGATCAATGAGCAGTTCTTC
TRBD1	TRBV30	-	TRBJ1-2	CAWSPPDRGSYGYTF	TGTGCCTGGAGCCCACCGGACAGGGGTTCCTATGGCTACACCTTC
-	TRBV27	medium-sized	TRBJ2-2	CASSLLTGELFF	TGTGCCAGCAGCCTTCTCACCGGGGAGCTGTTTTTT
TRBD1	TRBV24-1	medium-sized	TRBJ2-6	CATQGAGGANVLTF	TGTGCCACCCAGGGGGCGGGAGGGGCCAACGTCCTGACTTTC
TRBD2	TRBV11-2	many	TRBJ2-1	CASSSLAGGNNEQFF	TGTGCCAGCAGCTCGCTAGCGGGAGGGAACAATGAGCAGTTCTTC
-	TRBV2	medium-sized	TRBJ2-7	CASRHTVLGSSYEQYF	TGTGCCAGCAGGCATACGGTCTTGGGAAGCTCCTACGAGCAGTACTTC
-	TRBV5-4	-	TRBJ1-1	CASSRPENTEAFF	TGTGCCAGCAGCCGCCCAGAGAACACTGAAGCTTTCTTT
-	TRBV4-1	-	TRBJ1-2	CASSQECGAFGYTF	TGCGCCAGCAGCCAAGAATGCGGGGCTTTTGGCTACACCTTC
-	TRBV11-2	-	TRBJ2-1	CVSSLETISRHEQFF	TGTGTCAGCAGCTTAGAAACTATTAGCCGTCATGAGCAGTTCTTC
-	TRBV5-1	-	TRBJ2-7	CASRPDSAYEQYF	TGCGCCAGCAGACCCGACTCCGCCTACGAGCAGTACTTC
-	TRBV19	many	TRBJ2-4	CASSMSLSKNIQYF	TGTGCCAGTAGTATGTCGTTGTCGAAAAACATTCAGTACTTC
-	TRBV19	many	TRBJ1-1	CASSPPGLMNTEAFF	TGTGCCAGTAGCCCTCCAGGACTGATGAACACTGAAGCTTTCTTT
-	TRBV5-1	-	TRBJ2-6	CASSSPGISGSNVLTF	TGCGCCAGCAGCTCTCCAGGAATCTCTGGGTCCAACGTCCTGACTTTC
-	TRBV20-1	many	TRBJ2-4	CSENRIAKNIQYF	TGCAGTGAAAACCGAATAGCCAAAAACATTCAGTACTTC
-	TRBV28	-	TRBJ1-4	CASSLFIGAANEKLFF	TGTGCCAGCAGTTTATTTATAGGAGCGGCTAATGAAAAACTGTTTTTT
TRBD1	TRBV18	once	TRBJ1-2	CASSQGQVDYGYTF	TGTGCCAGCTCACAGGGACAGGTGGACTATGGCTACACCTTC
TRBD2	TRBV7-3	-	TRBJ2-7	CASSQSGTTFNNQQYF	TGTGCCAGCAGCCAATCCGGGACTACCTTTAATAATCAGCAGTACTTC
-	TRBV14	many	TRBJ1-2	CASSQTVGYGYTF	TGTGCCAGCAGCCAGACAGTTGGCTATGGCTACACCTTC
-	TRBV28	many	TRBJ2-6	CASTTLSSGANVLTF	TGTGCCAGCACTACACTAAGCTCTGGGGCCAACGTCCTGACTTTC
TRBD1	TRBV7-2	-	TRBJ2-7	CASSPTGGSYEQYF	TGTGCCAGCAGCCCTACAGGGGGAAGTTACGAGCAGTACTTT
-	TRBV12-3/TRBV12-4	medium-sized	TRBJ2-1	CASSPPGSSFYNEQFF	TGTGCCAGCAGTCCCCCCGGGAGTTCTTTCTACAATGAGCAGTTCTTC
-	TRBV11-3	-	TRBJ2-2	CASSLDGSTGELFF	TGTGCCAGCAGCTTAGACGGCAGCACCGGGGAGCTGTTTTTT
-	TRBV4-1	many	TRBJ1-1	CASSRVTVNTEAFF	TGCGCCAGCAGCCGCGTGACAGTGAACACTGAAGCTTTCTTT
-	TRBV27	few	TRBJ1-5	CASSPTQVDQPQHF	TGTGCCAGCAGTCCCACCCAGGTGGATCAGCCCCAGCATTTT
TRBD1	TRBV5-6	many	TRBJ1-6	CASRRGTGYSPLHF	TGTGCCAGCAGGCGGGGGACAGGCTACTCACCCCTCCACTTT
TRBD2	TRBV11-3	many	TRBJ2-1	CASSSGREVSYNEQFF	TGTGCCAGCAGCTCAGGGAGGGAGGTCTCCTACAATGAGCAGTTCTTC
-	TRBV20-1	few	TRBJ2-7	CSARGLAGYEQYF	TGCAGTGCTAGAGGGCTAGCAGGTTACGAGCAGTACTTC
-	TRBV3-1	many	TRBJ1-1	CASRRSTEAFF	TGTGCCAGCAGAAGAAGCACTGAAGCTTTCTTT
-	TRBV6-4	few	TRBJ1-4	CASSDSGPTNEKLFF	TGTGCCAGCAGTGACTCGGGGCCAACTAATGAAAAACTGTTTTTT
TRBD2	TRBV2	medium-sized	TRBJ2-1	CASRTTSGMVEQFF	TGTGCCAGCAGGACGACTAGCGGGATGGTTGAGCAGTTCTTC
-	TRBV25-1	few	TRBJ2-3	CASSEPDRPGTPLYF	TGTGCCAGCAGTGAACCAGACAGACCGGGGACTCCCTTATATTTT
-	TRBV6-1	-	TRBJ1-1	CASSETEGMKSEAFF	TGCGCCAGCAGTGAAACGGAGGGGATGAAATCTGAAGCTTTCTTT
-	TRBV5-1	many	TRBJ2-7	CASSLAVTYEQYF	TGCGCCAGCAGCTTGGCGGTCACCTACGAGCAGTACTTC
TRBD2	TRBV20-1	-	TRBJ2-3	CSLKLTGLAGQSTDTQYF	TGCAGCTTAAAACTTACCGGGCTAGCGGGCCAGAGCACAGATACGCAGTATTTT
-	TRBV2	-	TRBJ1-2	CASSRQANYGYTF	TGTGCCAGCAGCCGACAGGCTAACTATGGCTACACCTTC